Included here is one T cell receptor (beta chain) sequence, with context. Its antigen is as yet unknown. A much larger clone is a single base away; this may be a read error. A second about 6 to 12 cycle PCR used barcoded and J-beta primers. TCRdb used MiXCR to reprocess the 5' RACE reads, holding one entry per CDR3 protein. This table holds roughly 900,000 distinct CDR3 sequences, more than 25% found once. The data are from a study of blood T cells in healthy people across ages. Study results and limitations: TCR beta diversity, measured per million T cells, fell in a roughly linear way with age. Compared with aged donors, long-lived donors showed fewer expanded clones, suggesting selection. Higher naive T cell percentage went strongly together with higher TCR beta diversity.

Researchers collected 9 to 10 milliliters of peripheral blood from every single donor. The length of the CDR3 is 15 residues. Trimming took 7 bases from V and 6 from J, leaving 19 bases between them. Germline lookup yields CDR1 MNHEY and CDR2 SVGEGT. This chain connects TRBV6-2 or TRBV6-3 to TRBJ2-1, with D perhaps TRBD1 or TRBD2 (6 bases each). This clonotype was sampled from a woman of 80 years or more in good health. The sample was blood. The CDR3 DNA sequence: TGTGCCAGCACCCCGGGACGGGGGCGTGTCAATGAGCAGTTCTTC. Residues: CASTPGRGRVNEQFF.